This TCR beta chain was identified during a study of cytomegalovirus exposure and HLA in healthy donors. Whole-study results and caveats: In all likelihood, a cluster of highly shared sequence variants was a sequencing artifact.

The PCR used 60 Vbeta and 13 Jbeta primers. The authors' processing: Among the unique TCR beta chains that a later analysis counted, about 81 million in all, roughly 11 million were shared. Method: immunoSEQ multiplex PCR; TCRdb's copy keeps in-frame clones and lacks some. V and J calls and clone size are as listed in that table; D and trimming were resolved from the DNA. The sample shows around 140,000 clones, around 80% of them seen only once. About this clone itself: The antigen is unknown.

CDR1 and CDR2 (germline): LNHNV, YYDKDF (reference sequence). This CDR3 has 17 amino acids. Trimming shortened V by 0 bases and J by 7 bases, and 18 bases separated the two germline ends. Healthy individuals who donated bone marrow served as the donors. Input material: PBMCs. The receptor was isolated from a female donor in good health and CMV-seronegative. The chain couples TRBV15 to TRBJ2-2; D perhaps matches TRBD2 (5 bases). For the CDR3, the DNA is TGTGCCACCAGCAGAGAAAGAGGGCTATCGAATGACGGGGAGCTGTTTTTT. The encoded protein is CATSRERGLSNDGELFF. The full variable domain, with the rest looked up from reference TRBV15 and TRBJ2-2, is DAMVIQNPRYQVTQFGKPVTLSCSQTLNHNVMYWYQQKSSQAPKLLFHYYDKDFNNEADTPDNFQSRRPNTSFCFLDIRSPGLGDTAMYLCATSRERGLSNDGELFFGEGSRLTVL.